Here is one T cell receptor (beta chain) with its context. This sample is drawn from a study of T cells expressing NK-cell markers. Across the whole study: TCR beta repertoires came from sorted CD3+CD56+NKG2C+, CD3+CD56+NKG2C- and CD3+CD56-NKG2C+ T cells. Serological testing identified most of the eight sequenced donors as HCMV-seropositive and one as seronegative.

Scientists made TCR beta cDNA using 5'RACE template switching with UMIs. One entry per CDR3 protein, without DNA, is what TCRdb gives after re-calling the 5' RACE reads. Its table records 500,000 or so distinct CDR3 sequences. The CDR3 spans 16 residues. The germline V gene encodes CDR1 SGHVS and CDR2 FQNEAQ. The sample consisted of blood T cells: a sorted CD56 or NKG2C T cell subset, CD4+ or CD8+ T cells, or bulk PBMC T cells (not recorded which). The TCR originated in a man younger than 35 in good health. The rearrangement uses TRBV7-8 and TRBJ2-3; TCRdb's D call, TRBD2, is unchecked because there is no DNA. The CDR3 loop is CASQPQTSGKADTQYF.